This T cell receptor (beta chain) was retrieved from a study of T cells in Graves' hyperthyroidism and ophthalmopathy. CDR1 is MRHNA, CDR2 SNTAGT, per germline. The CDR3 length is 14 residues. Trimming pared 7 bases from V and 6 bases from J, leaving 17 bases between. RNA transcripts served as the template for amplifying TCR beta CDR3 regions. The primer set for the first-round RT-PCR of the TCR CDR3 was HTBI. TCRdb reanalysed the multiplex PCR reads using MiXCR and keeps one entry per CDR3 protein. The sample holds roughly 500,000 distinct CDR3 sequences; roughly 50% are singletons and the top ten take around a fifth.

The sequenced sample was peripheral blood or thyroid tissue (not recorded which). The clonotype originates from an adult woman with Graves' disease, either hyperthyroidism or ophthalmopathy (not recorded which). V usage is TRBV6-4 and J usage is TRBJ2-3; possibly TRBD1 for D (6 bases). CDR3 region: CASKPTIQGDTQYF. CDR3 in DNA: TGTGCCAGCAAACCTACAATTCAGGGGGATACGCAGTATTTT.